The present entry profiles one T cell receptor (beta chain) with its context. Its antigen remains undetermined. Base qualities are missing; no much larger clone stands one base away. This record comes from a study of T cell responses to AZD1222 COVID-19 vaccine (dated by TCRdb to the early 2020s). For context, the study as a whole: AZD1222 recipients given second doses at about 4 weeks or at about 12 weeks were pooled, since spike-specific TCR depth and breadth were not found to differ between the two schedules. Trial participants were enrolled by age into 18-55, 56-69 and 70-plus year subgroups, with approximately 150, 30 and 60 TCR-sequenced participants respectively. TCR sequencing covered roughly 230 trial participants: 207 given two doses of AZD1222 and 26 given two doses of MenACWY control vaccine.

General study outcomes and caveats: Most participants were white British and females outnumbered males, and the authors suggested that clonal diversity may have been underestimated. Reportedly, almost half of the unique spike-specific TCRs recognized epitopes lying outside the regions that are mutated in the B.1.351 and B.1.1.7 variants. Vaccine-associated CD4 TCRs spanned the whole spike protein, with dominant responses in regions 160-218 and 743-854. Because no day 14 peak-response samples were available, the repertoires could be characterized only after the peak T cell response. Conclusions about previously exposed vaccinees are limited, since just 6 or 7 AZD1222 recipients were seropositive for SARS-CoV-2 at baseline. After two AZD1222 doses, both the breadth and the depth of spike-specific TCRs were significantly higher than at day 0 and than in MenACWY recipients. In the small 56-69-year group, the increase in depth fell short of significance, most likely because of low power.

Clipping removes 5 bases from V and 5 bases from J, with 9 as the unmatched junction base count. CDR1 and CDR2 are drawn from the germline V gene: MNHEY, SVGAGI. The CDR3 holds 15 amino acids from the cysteine to the phenylalanine. The only DNA kept is the CDR3, 45 bases in frame from the first base. The CDR3 regions of human TCRbeta chains were subjected to immunosequencing. Per the authors' processing: TCRs in the repertoires were matched against a reference library of SARS-CoV-2-specific TCRs that had been generated with the MIRA antigen-specificity platform. Breadth meant the fraction of unique TCRs that were SARS-CoV-2-associated, whereas depth meant the fraction of total T cells that were SARS-CoV-2-associated. Using the MIRA data, each spike-specific TCR was assigned both to the spike region to which the TCR was reactive and to a CD4 or CD8 class. Log10-transformed breadth and depth values were compared by one-way ANOVA with Sidak's multiple comparisons tests. TCRdb's version of the immuneACCESS table is confined to in-frame rearrangements and falls short of the full clone set. An unresolved V gene accounts for under half of the shortfall where checked; the remainder is of unknown origin. Clone size and V and J calls were adopted from that table, with D and trimming inferred from the DNA. The sample profile shows 140,000 to 150,000 clones; 93% of them were found once. The leading ten clones occupy over 8% of the sample.

The time point label for this specimen denotes: baseline before first vaccination. Vaccinee samples came from UK trials COV001 and COV002, including a single-blind randomized controlled phase 2/3 trial of AZD1222 (ChAdOx1 nCoV-19) in healthy adults. For TCRbeta chain sequencing, PBMC samples were collected from trial participants at day 0 and at day 28 after the second dose. The starting material was peripheral blood, obtained on day 0 of AZD1222 vaccination. This clonotype was obtained from an adult in good health. The V and J genes are TRBV6-5 and TRBJ1-5; 7 junctional bases match TRBD1. The CDR3 region has the sequence CASSRDRLNDQPQHF. The DNA is as follows: TGTGCCAGCAGTCGGGACAGACTCAACGATCAGCCCCAGCATTTT.